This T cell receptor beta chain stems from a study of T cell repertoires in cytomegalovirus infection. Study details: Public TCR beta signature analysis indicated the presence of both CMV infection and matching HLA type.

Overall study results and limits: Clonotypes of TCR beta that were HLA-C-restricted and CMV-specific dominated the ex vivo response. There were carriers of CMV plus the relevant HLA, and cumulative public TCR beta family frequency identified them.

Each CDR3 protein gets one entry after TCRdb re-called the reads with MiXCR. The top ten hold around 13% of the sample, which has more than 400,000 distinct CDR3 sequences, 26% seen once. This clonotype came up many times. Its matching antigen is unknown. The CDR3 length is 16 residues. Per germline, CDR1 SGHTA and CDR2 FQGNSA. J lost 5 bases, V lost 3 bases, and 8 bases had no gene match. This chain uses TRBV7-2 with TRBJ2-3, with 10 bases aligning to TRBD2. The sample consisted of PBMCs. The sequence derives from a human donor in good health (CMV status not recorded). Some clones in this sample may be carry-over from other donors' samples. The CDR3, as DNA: TGTGCCAGCAGCTTGATGGGAGCGGGAGGGAGAGATACGCAGTATTTT. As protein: CASSLMGAGGRDTQYF.